These T cell receptor beta chains were read from a single sample in a study of control samples from healthy donors and cancer patients. Clones were read by immunoSEQ multiplex PCR, and TCRdb kept only the in-frame ones, dropping some. This sample has roughly 130,000 clones, with approximately 90% found just once. Sequencing used blood. The receptors derive from a man younger than 30 in good health. Each CDR3 is given with its conserved first and last residue. D genes are given only for firm matches. Size values are once, few and many counts, or a class for expanded clones, and some rows have none.

size	V	D	J	DNA	CDR3
once	TRBV4-1	TRBD1	TRBJ2-3	TGCGCCAGCAGCCAAGAGAGTCCACAGGGGCTGGGCACAGATACGCAGTATTTT	CASSQESPQGLGTDTQYF
.	TRBV12-3/TRBV12-4	.	TRBJ2-3	TGTGCCAGCACCCTCAGAGATACGCAGTATTTT	CASTLRDTQYF
.	TRBV4-1	.	TRBJ2-4	TGCGCCAGCAGCCCACTCGAGGGTTTTGGCATTCAGTACTTC	CASSPLEGFGIQYF
.	TRBV12-3/TRBV12-4	TRBD1	TRBJ1-2	TGTGCCAGCAGCCCACGGACAGGGAATGGCTACACCTTC	CASSPRTGNGYTF
.	TRBV27	TRBD1	TRBJ1-1	TGTGCCAGCAGTTCCCGGACAGGGAACACTGAAGCTTTCTTT	CASSSRTGNTEAFF
.	TRBV2	.	TRBJ1-4	TGTGCCAGCATTAGACAGGCGGGGGATGAAAAACTGTTTTTT	CASIRQAGDEKLFF
.	TRBV3-1/TRBV3-2	.	TRBJ1-3	TGTGCCAGCAGTGTTAGTCAGGGTGTCGTGGGAAACACCATATATTTT	CASSVSQGVVGNTIYF
.	TRBV5-1	TRBD1	TRBJ1-4	TGCGCCAGCAGGGGGACAGGGAATGAAAAACTGTTTTTT	CASRGTGNEKLFF
.	TRBV11-3	TRBD2	TRBJ2-1	TGTGCCAGCAGCTTAGATAGCGGGAGGGGCTCCTACAATGAGCAGTTCTTC	CASSLDSGRGSYNEQFF
.	TRBV30	TRBD1	TRBJ2-1	TGTGCCTGGAGTGGGGACAGGATTAACAATGAGCAGTTCTTC	CAWSGDRINNEQFF
few	TRBV5-1	.	TRBJ1-5	TGCGCCAGCAGCCCGGATGGACAGATCAATCAGCCCCAGCATTTT	CASSPDGQINQPQHF
.	TRBV19	TRBD1	TRBJ2-1	TGTGCCAGTAGTCCTCGGGACAGGGGTTACTCCTACAATGAGCAGTTCTTC	CASSPRDRGYSYNEQFF
.	TRBV30	.	TRBJ2-2	TGTGCCTGGAGCCACCCCGGGGTAGGCACCGGGGAGCTGTTTTTT	CAWSHPGVGTGELFF
.	TRBV5-1	.	TRBJ2-3	TGCGCCAGCAGCTGGGCTAGCAACACAGATACGCAGTATTTT	CASSWASNTDTQYF
.	TRBV4-1	TRBD2	TRBJ2-5	TGCGCCAGCAGCCAATTAGCGGGGGGGCCGGAGACCCAGTACTTC	CASSQLAGGPETQYF
.	TRBV3-1/TRBV3-2	.	TRBJ2-3	TGTGCCAGCAGCCAAGATCCCCTAGCTTGGGACACAGATACGCAGTATTTT	CASSQDPLAWDTDTQYF
.	TRBV11-3	.	TRBJ2-6	TGTGCCAGCAGCTTTGAACGTAGAGCTGGGGCCAACGTCCTGACTTTC	CASSFERRAGANVLTF
.	TRBV5-1	.	TRBJ2-1	TGCGCCAGCAGCTTAGAAAACCGTGGTGAGCAGTTCTTC	CASSLENRGEQFF
.	TRBV16	.	TRBJ1-1	TGTGCCAGCAGCCAATCGAGGATCCACACTGAAGCTTTCTTT	CASSQSRIHTEAFF
.	TRBV1	.	TRBJ1-2	TGCACCAGCGCTCCGTTCCTCAGGGGCGGCTACACCTTC	CTSAPFLRGGYTF
.	TRBV27	.	TRBJ1-2	TGTGCCAGCAGTTTAGCGGTTAACTATGGCTACACCTTC	CASSLAVNYGYTF
once	TRBV4-2	.	TRBJ2-3	TGTGCCAGCAGCCAAATCCTATTGACACAAATATACACAGATACGCAGTATTTT	CASSQILLTQIYTDTQYF
.	TRBV2	.	TRBJ2-7	TGTGCCAGCAGTGAAGGGGACTTATCACGTCAGTACTTC	CASSEGDLSRQYF
.	TRBV19	.	TRBJ1-1	TGTGCCAGTAGTACTCGAACAGGGCTCGGGGCTGAAGCTTTCTTT	CASSTRTGLGAEAFF
.	TRBV5-1	.	TRBJ1-1	TGCGCCAGCAGCACGACAGATATGAACACTGAAGCTTTCTTT	CASSTTDMNTEAFF
.	TRBV18	TRBD2	TRBJ2-3	TGTGCCAGCACTACAGCGGGGGGCACAGATACGCAGTATTTT	CASTTAGGTDTQYF
few	TRBV5-6	.	TRBJ2-2	TGTGCCAGCAGCCGCCACGCCGTCGGCACCGGGGAGCTGTTTTTT	CASSRHAVGTGELFF
.	TRBV5-1	.	TRBJ1-3	TGCGCCAGCAGCAACACCATATATTTT	CASSNTIYF
.	TRBV3-1/TRBV3-2	.	TRBJ1-3	TGTGCCAGCAGCCAAGATGATTACTCTGGAAACACCATATATTTT	CASSQDDYSGNTIYF
.	TRBV5-1	TRBD1	TRBJ1-2	TGCGCCAGCAGCTTGGACAGGGGGAATGGCGGCTACACCTTC	CASSLDRGNGGYTF
.	TRBV6-5	.	TRBJ2-1	TGTGCCAGCAGGCCACTAGGAACCTACAATGAGCAGTTCTTC	CASRPLGTYNEQFF
.	TRBV10-1	.	TRBJ2-1	TGCGCCAGCAGTGTTTACAGGGACGGGAGGTATGAGCAGTTCTTC	CASSVYRDGRYEQFF
.	TRBV2	.	TRBJ1-3	TGTGCCAGCAGTCGTGGGGGCGAAGGGACTGGAAACACCATATATTTT	CASSRGGEGTGNTIYF
.	TRBV9	.	TRBJ2-7	TGTGCCAGCAGCGTAGGTCGGAGGGACGACGAGCAGTACTTC	CASSVGRRDDEQYF
.	TRBV19	TRBD2	TRBJ2-3	TGTGCCAGTAGTCTCCTAGCGGAAAGCACAGATACGCAGTATTTT	CASSLLAESTDTQYF
few	TRBV7-9	TRBD1	TRBJ2-1	TGTGCCAGCAGCTCGGACAGGGCATTTAACAATGAGCAGTTCTTC	CASSSDRAFNNEQFF
.	TRBV2	TRBD2	TRBJ2-3	TGTGCCAGCACCCGTTTTAGCGGGGGCGTTAGCACAGATACGCAGTATTTT	CASTRFSGGVSTDTQYF
.	TRBV7-2	.	TRBJ1-3	TGTGCCAGCAGCAGCCAGACTTCTGGGGGAAACACCATATATTTT	CASSSQTSGGNTIYF
few	TRBV7-9	.	TRBJ1-1	TGTGCCAGCAGCGTAAACAAGAACACTGAAGCTTTCTTT	CASSVNKNTEAFF
.	TRBV29-1	TRBD1	TRBJ1-4	TGCAGCGTGACAGGGGGAAATGAAAAACTGTTTTTT	CSVTGGNEKLFF
.	TRBV5-1	TRBD2	TRBJ2-3	TGCGCCAGCAGCTTCGGTGGGAGGGGAGATACGCAGTATTTT	CASSFGGRGDTQYF
.	TRBV5-4	.	TRBJ1-1	TGTGCCAGCAGCTTGAGGGGGGGCACTGAAGCTTTCTTT	CASSLRGGTEAFF
.	TRBV6-5	TRBD1	TRBJ2-2	TGTGCCAGCAGCCGGGACAGGGTCACCGGGGAGCTGTTTTTT	CASSRDRVTGELFF
.	TRBV6-1	.	TRBJ1-5	TGTGCCAGCAGTGAGGTAGGGAAAATTGGCAATCAGCCCCAGCATTTT	CASSEVGKIGNQPQHF
.	TRBV27	.	TRBJ2-3	TGTGCCAGCAGTTCAATTACTTCTAGCACAGATACGCAGTATTTT	CASSSITSSTDTQYF
.	TRBV29-1	.	TRBJ1-2	TGCAGCGTTGTCGTTGGCTATGGCTACACCTTC	CSVVVGYGYTF
few	TRBV16	.	TRBJ2-7	TGTGCCAGCAGCCCGGACAGCCCCCCCGAGCAGTACTTC	CASSPDSPPEQYF
.	TRBV7-9	TRBD1	TRBJ1-3	TGTGCCAGCAGCTCGCAGGGGGCTTTTGGAGGAAACACCATATATTTT	CASSSQGAFGGNTIYF
.	TRBV24-1	.	TRBJ2-1	TGTGCCACCAGGACCCTCTCGGGTGAGCAGTTCTTC	CATRTLSGEQFF
.	TRBV14	.	TRBJ2-3	TGTGCCAGCAGCCAAGAAGGGCAGGGGATATTTCAGCGGGACACAGATACGCAGTATTTT	CASSQEGQGIFQRDTDTQYF
few	TRBV18	.	TRBJ1-1	TGTGCCAGCTCACCAACGAGGCAGCACACTGAAGCTTTCTTT	CASSPTRQHTEAFF
.	TRBV2	.	TRBJ1-2	TGTGCCAGCAGTGAAGCGCTCCCAGAGGATGGCTACACCTTC	CASSEALPEDGYTF
once	TRBV18	.	TRBJ1-3	TGTGCCAGCTCACTGTATTCGCTGGAAAGAACTGGAAACACCATATATTTT	CASSLYSLERTGNTIYF
.	TRBV7-8	TRBD1	TRBJ2-1	TGTGCCAGCAGCTTAGTGCGGAGAGGGGGCTTCAATGAGCAGTTCTTC	CASSLVRRGGFNEQFF
.	TRBV3-1/TRBV3-2	.	TRBJ1-4	TGTGCCAGCAGCCAAGGACATCAACTGTTTTTT	CASSQGHQLFF
.	TRBV11-2	.	TRBJ1-1	TGTGCCAGCAGCCCGAACAGGGACACTGAAGCTTTCTTT	CASSPNRDTEAFF
.	TRBV7-2	.	TRBJ2-7	TGTGCCAGCAGCTTAGCACTAGGGGGGGCAGGCTCCTACGAGCAGTACTTC	CASSLALGGAGSYEQYF